Following are 8 T cell receptor beta chains from one sample sequenced in a study of cytomegalovirus exposure and HLA in healthy donors. Both 60 Vbeta primers and 13 Jbeta primers went into the PCR. Generated by immunoSEQ multiplex PCR, the TCRdb table keeps only in-frame clones and is missing some. The table lists 150,000 to 200,000 clones, approximately 85% of them singletons, with approximately 8.5% in the top ten. The source material was PBMCs. The receptors come from a man between 18 and 35 years old in good health and CMV-seropositive.

The V and J genes are TRBV4-1 and TRBJ1-1; perhaps TRBD1 as D (5 bases). The CDR3 extends over 17 amino acids. The V gene lost 2 bases and the J gene lost 1 base, with 17 bases spanning the gap. Germline CDR1 and CDR2: MGHRA and YSYEKL. CDR3 protein: CASSQNHPGGWNTEAFF. Written as DNA, the CDR3 is TGCGCCAGCAGCCAAAATCACCCCGGGGGGTGGAACACTGAAGCTTTCTTT.

The chain joins TRBV9 to TRBJ1-5; unclear D gene. The germline gives CDR1 SGDLS, CDR2 YYNGEE. The CDR3 spans 15 residues. V was clipped by 0 bases and J by 1 base, with 8 bases between them. CDR3 sequence reads: CASSVAKRSNQPQHF. DNA of the CDR3: TGTGCCAGCAGCGTAGCTAAGAGGAGCAATCAGCCCCAGCATTTT. Looking up the rest from reference TRBV9 and TRBJ1-5 gives the full variable domain: DSGVTQTPKHLITATGQRVTLRCSPRSGDLSVYWYQQSLDQGLQFLIQYYNGEERAKGNILERFSAQQFPDLHSELNLSSLELGDSALYFCASSVAKRSNQPQHFGDGTRLSIL.

The chain joins TRBV9 to TRBJ2-2, with D hard to call. This CDR3 region has 11 residues. The germline CDR1 and CDR2 sequences are SGDLS and YYNGEE. Trimming shortened V by 0 bases and J by 8 bases, and 2 bases separated the two germline ends. CDR3 amino acids: CASSVAGELFF. Written as DNA, the CDR3 is TGTGCCAGCAGCGTAGCTGGGGAGCTGTTTTTT. The full variable domain, in which reference TRBV9 and TRBJ2-2 provide the parts outside the CDR3, is DSGVTQTPKHLITATGQRVTLRCSPRSGDLSVYWYQQSLDQGLQFLIQYYNGEERAKGNILERFSAQQFPDLHSELNLSSLELGDSALYFCASSVAGELFFGEGSRLTVL.

The V and J genes are TRBV5-6 and TRBJ2-1; 8 nucleotides line up with TRBD2. J gave up 1 base and V 8 bases, and 11 bases lay outside the gene matches. Germline V gene data show CDR1 as SGHDT and CDR2 as YYEEEE. The CDR3 is 16 residues long. The CDR3 loop is CASKNGGAASYNEQFF. The CDR3 region has the DNA TGTGCCAGTAAGAACGGGGGGGCTGCATCCTACAATGAGCAGTTCTTC.

This rearrangement joins TRBV25-1 to TRBJ1-1; D gene ambiguous. The V and J ends lost 5 bases and 7 bases respectively, with 14 bases between them. The CDR3 consists of 13 residues. Germline V gene sequence: CDR1 MGHDK, CDR2 SYGVNS. CDR3 sequence: CASSLSTVSEAFF. CDR3 in DNA: TGTGCCAGCAGTTTGAGTACAGTGAGTGAAGCTTTCTTT.

The genes are TRBV5-1 and TRBJ2-4, with D possibly being TRBD1 (5 bases). Germline V gives CDR1 SGHRS, CDR2 YFSETQ. With 3 bases removed from V and 1 base from J, the gap between germline ends came to 14 bases. The CDR3 length is 16 residues. In nucleotides, the CDR3 is TGCGCCAGCAGCTATGAGCCAGGGCCGGCCAAAAACATTCAGTACTTC. Translation gives CASSYEPGPAKNIQYF.

The CDR3 loop is CSVEQGAGTEAFF. CDR3 DNA: TGCAGCGTTGAACAGGGGGCGGGAACTGAAGCTTTCTTT. The chain uses TRBV29-1 and TRBJ1-1; 8 bases fit TRBD1. From germline, CDR1 is SQVTM and CDR2 ANQGSEA. V shed 2 bases and J 5 bases; nucleotides not matched to a gene: 4. The CDR3 totals 13 residues.

The chain has TRBV2 and TRBJ1-1; 8 bases are shared with TRBD1. The V gene end was trimmed by 5 bases and the J gene end by 5 bases; junction bases not matched to a gene: 7. This CDR3 spans 14 amino acids. Germline lookup yields CDR1 SNHLY and CDR2 FYNNEI. CDR3 DNA: TGTGCCAGCAGTAGGACAGGGATCTCAACTGAAGCTTTCTTT. It specifies CASSRTGISTEAFF.